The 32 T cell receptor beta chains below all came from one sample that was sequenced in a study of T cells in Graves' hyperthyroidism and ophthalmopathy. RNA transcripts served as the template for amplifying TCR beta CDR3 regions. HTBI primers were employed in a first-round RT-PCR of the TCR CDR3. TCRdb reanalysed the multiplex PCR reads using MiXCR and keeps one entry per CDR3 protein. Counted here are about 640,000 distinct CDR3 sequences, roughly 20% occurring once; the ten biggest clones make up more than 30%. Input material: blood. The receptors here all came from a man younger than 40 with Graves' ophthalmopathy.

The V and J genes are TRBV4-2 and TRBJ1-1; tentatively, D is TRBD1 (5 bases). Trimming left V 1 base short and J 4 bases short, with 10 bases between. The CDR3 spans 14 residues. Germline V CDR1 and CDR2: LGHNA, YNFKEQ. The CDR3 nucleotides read TGTGCCAGCAGCCAAGGGGGCGCGGGCACTGAAGCTTTCTTT. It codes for CASSQGGAGTEAFF.

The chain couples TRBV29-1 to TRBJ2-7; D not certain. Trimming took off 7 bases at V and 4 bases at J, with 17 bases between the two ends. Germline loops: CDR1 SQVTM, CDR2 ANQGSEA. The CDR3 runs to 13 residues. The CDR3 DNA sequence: TGCAGCGCCCATGGGGTCGAGACATACGAGCAGTACTTC. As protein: CSAHGVETYEQYF.

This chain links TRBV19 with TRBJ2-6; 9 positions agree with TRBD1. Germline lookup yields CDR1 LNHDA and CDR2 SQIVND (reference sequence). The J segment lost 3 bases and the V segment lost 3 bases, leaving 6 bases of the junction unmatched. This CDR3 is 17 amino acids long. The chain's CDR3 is CASSMGQGSFGANVLTF. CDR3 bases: TGTGCCAGTAGTATGGGACAGGGTAGCTTTGGGGCCAACGTCCTGACTTTC.

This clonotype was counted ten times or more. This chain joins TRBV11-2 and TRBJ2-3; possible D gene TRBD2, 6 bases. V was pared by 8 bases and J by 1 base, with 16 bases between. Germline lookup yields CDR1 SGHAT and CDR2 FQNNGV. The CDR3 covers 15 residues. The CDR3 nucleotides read TGTGCCAGCGCCAAATGGAGGGGCGGCACAGATACGCAGTATTTT. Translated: CASAKWRGGTDTQYF. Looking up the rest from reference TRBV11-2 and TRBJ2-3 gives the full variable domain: EAGVAQSPRYKIIEKRQSVAFWCNPISGHATLYWYQQILGQGPKLLIQFQNNGVVDDSQLPKDRFSAERLKGVDSTLKIQPAKLEDSAVYLCASAKWRGGTDTQYFGPGTRLTVL.

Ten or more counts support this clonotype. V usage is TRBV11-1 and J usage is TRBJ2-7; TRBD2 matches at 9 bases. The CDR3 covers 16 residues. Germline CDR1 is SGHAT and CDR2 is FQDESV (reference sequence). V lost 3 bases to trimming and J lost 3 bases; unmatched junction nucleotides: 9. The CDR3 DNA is TGTGCCAGCAGCTTTGACGGCGGGAGGGATTACTACGAGCAGTACTTC. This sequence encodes CASSFDGGRDYYEQYF.

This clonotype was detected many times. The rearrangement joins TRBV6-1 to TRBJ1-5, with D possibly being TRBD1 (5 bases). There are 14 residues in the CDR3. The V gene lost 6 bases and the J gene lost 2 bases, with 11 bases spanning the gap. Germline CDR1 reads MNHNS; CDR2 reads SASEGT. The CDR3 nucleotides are TGTGCCAGCAGCAGGGAAGGGGGCAATCAGCCCCAGCATTTT. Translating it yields CASSREGGNQPQHF.

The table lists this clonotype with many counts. The CDR3 spells CASSRTGGASTEQYF. The CDR3 DNA follows: TGTGCCAGCAGCCGTACCGGGGGCGCGTCTACCGAGCAGTACTTC. The chain recombines TRBV7-6 with TRBJ2-7; D may match TRBD1 or TRBD2 (6 bases each). V gave up 5 bases and J gave up 6 bases, with 20 bases separating them. CDR1 and CDR2 (germline): SGHVS, FNYEAQ. The CDR3 covers 15 residues.

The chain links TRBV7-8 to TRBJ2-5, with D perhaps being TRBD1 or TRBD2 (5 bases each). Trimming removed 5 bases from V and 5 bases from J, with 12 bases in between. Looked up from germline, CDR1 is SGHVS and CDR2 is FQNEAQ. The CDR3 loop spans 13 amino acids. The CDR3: CASSPRWGETQYF. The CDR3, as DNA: TGTGCCAGCAGCCCTCGATGGGGGGAGACCCAGTACTTC.

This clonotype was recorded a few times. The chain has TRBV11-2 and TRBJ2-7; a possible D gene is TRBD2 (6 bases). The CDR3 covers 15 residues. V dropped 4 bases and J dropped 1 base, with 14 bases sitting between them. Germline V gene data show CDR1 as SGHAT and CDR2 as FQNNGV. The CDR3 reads CASSYSGYFSYEQYF. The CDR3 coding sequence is TGTGCCAGCAGCTATAGCGGATACTTTTCCTACGAGCAGTACTTC.

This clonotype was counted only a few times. CDR3 residues: CSAFPGTPSYEQYF. CDR3 nucleotides: TGCAGTGCCTTTCCCGGGACACCATCCTACGAGCAGTACTTC. The chain links TRBV20-1 to TRBJ2-7; D might be TRBD1 (6 bases). The length of the CDR3 is 14 residues. The germline CDR1 and CDR2 sequences are DFQATT and SNEGSKA (reference sequence). V dropped 6 bases and J dropped 1 base, with 16 bases sitting between them.

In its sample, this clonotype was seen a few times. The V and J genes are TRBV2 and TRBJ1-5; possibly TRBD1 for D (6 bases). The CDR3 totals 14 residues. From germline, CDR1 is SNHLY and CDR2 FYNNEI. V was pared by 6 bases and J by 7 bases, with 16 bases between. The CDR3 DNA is TGTGCCAGCAGACGACAGGCTTTCAGCCAGCCCCAGCATTTT. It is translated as CASRRQAFSQPQHF.

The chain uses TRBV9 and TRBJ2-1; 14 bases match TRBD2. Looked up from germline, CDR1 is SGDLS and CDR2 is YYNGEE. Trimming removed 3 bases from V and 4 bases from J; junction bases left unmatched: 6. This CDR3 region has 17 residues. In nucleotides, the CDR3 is TGTGCCAGCAGCGCTCTTGGACTAGCGGGAGGTTACAATGAGCAGTTCTTC. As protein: CASSALGLAGGYNEQFF.

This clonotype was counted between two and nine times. The CDR3, as DNA: TGTGCTAGGACCGGACAGGGGGGCGAGACCCAGTACTTC. This gives the protein CARTGQGGETQYF. The chain couples TRBV12-5 to TRBJ2-5; 10 nucleotides agree with TRBD1. The J segment lost 5 bases and the V segment lost 9 bases, leaving 6 bases of the junction unmatched. This CDR3 comprises 13 residues. The germline V gene has CDR1 LGHNT and CDR2 FRNRAP.

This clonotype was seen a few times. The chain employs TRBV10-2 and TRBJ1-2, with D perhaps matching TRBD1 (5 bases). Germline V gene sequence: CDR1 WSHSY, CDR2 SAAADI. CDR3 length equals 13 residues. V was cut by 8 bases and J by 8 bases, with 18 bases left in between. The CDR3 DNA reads TGCGCCAGCGGATCGCAGGGAACGCGGGGCTACACCTTC. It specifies CASGSQGTRGYTF.

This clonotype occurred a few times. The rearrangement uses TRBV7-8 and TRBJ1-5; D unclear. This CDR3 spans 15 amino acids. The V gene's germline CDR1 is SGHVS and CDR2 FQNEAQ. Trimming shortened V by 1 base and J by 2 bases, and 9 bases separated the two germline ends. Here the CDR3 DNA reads TGTGCCAGCAGCTTAGGACTATATGGCAATCAGCCCCAGCATTTT. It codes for CASSLGLYGNQPQHF.

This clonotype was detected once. The CDR3 region is CASSAGTGPGGYTF. CDR3 bases: TGTGCCAGCAGTGCCGGGACAGGGCCTGGAGGCTACACCTTC. V is TRBV28 and J is TRBJ1-2; 9 bases are a match to TRBD1. The CDR3 length is 14 residues. The ends lost 5 bases at V and 8 bases at J; junction bases unmatched: 9. Germline CDR1 reads MDHEN; CDR2 reads SYDVKM.

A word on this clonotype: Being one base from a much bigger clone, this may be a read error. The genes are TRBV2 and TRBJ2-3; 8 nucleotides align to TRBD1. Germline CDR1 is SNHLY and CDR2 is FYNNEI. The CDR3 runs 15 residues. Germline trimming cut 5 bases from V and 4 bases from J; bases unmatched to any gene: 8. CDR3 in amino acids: CASSSGDRSADTQYF. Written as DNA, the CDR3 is TGTGCCAGCAGTTCGGGGGACAGGAGCGCAGATACGCAGTATTTT.

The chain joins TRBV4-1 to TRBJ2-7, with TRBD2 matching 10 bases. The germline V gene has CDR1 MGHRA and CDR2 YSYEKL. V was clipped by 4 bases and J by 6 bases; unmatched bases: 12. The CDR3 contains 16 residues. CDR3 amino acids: CASSLPSGRAPIEQYF. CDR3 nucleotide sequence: TGCGCCAGCAGCCTTCCGAGCGGGAGGGCCCCTATCGAGCAGTACTTC.

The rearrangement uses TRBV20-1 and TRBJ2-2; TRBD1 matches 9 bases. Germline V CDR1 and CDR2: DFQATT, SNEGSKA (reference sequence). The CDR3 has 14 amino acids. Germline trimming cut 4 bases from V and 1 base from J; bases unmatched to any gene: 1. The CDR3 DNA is TGCAGTGCTAAGGGACAGGGGAACACCGGGGAGCTGTTTTTT. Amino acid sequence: CSAKGQGNTGELFF.

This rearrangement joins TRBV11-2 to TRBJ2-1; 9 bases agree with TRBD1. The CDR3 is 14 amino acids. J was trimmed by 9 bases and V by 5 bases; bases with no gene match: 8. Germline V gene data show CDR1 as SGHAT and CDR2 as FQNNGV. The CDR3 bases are TGTGCCAGCAGCCGCGGGCGGGACAGGGTTGAGCAGTTCTTC. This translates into CASSRGRDRVEQFF.

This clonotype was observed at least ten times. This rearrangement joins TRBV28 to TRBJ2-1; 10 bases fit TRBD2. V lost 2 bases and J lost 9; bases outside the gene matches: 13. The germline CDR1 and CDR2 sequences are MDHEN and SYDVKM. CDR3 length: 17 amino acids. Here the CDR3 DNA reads TGTGCCAGCAGTTTAAGCCTCCTAGCGGGAGAGGGAGTTGAGCAGTTCTTC. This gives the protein CASSLSLLAGEGVEQFF.

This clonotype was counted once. CDR3 bases: TGTGCCAGCAGCCCGGGAAACCAAAAGCTAATCTATAATTCACCCCTCCACTTT. Translated, it gives CASSPGNQKLIYNSPLHF. This rearrangement joins TRBV5-6 to TRBJ1-6; D unresolved. The V gene lost 4 bases and the J gene lost 3 bases, with 20 bases spanning the gap. The CDR3 runs to 18 residues. CDR1 is SGHDT and CDR2 is YYEEEE in the germline V gene.

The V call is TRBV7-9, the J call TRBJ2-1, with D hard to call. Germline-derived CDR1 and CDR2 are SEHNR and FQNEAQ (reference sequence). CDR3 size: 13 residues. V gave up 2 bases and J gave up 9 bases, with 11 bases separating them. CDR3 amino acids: CASSLKGVSEQFF. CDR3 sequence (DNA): TGTGCCAGCAGCTTAAAAGGCGTTAGTGAGCAGTTCTTC.

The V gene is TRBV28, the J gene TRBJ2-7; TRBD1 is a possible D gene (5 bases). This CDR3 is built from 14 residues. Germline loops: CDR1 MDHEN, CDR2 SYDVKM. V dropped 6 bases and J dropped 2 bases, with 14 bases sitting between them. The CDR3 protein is CASRMGRTAYEQYF. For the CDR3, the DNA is TGTGCCAGCAGGATGGGGCGGACGGCCTACGAGCAGTACTTC.

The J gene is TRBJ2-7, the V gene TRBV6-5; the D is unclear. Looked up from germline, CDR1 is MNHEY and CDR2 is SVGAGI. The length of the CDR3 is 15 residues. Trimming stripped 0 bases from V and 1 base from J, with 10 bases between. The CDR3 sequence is CASSYSLGGSYEQYF. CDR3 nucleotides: TGTGCCAGCAGTTACTCTCTAGGCGGATCCTACGAGCAGTACTTC.

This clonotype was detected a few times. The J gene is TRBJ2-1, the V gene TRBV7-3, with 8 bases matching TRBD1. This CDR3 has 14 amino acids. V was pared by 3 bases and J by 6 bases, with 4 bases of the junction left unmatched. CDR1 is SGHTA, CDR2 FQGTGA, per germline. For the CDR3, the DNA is TGTGCCAGCAGCTTCGGACAGGGATCCAATGAGCAGTTCTTC. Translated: CASSFGQGSNEQFF.

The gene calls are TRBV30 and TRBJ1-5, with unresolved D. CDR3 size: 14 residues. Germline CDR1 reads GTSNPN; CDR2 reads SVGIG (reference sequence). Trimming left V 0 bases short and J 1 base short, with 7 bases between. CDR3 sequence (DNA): TGTGCCTGGAGTGTAGGACTAAGCAATCAGCCCCAGCATTTT. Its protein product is CAWSVGLSNQPQHF.

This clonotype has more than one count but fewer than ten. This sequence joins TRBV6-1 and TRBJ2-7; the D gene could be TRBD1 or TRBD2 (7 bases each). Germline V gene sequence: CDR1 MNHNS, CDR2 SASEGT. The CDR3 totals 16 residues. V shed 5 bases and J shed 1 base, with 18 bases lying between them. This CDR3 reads CASSSSNRGGSYEQYF. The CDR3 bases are TGTGCCAGCAGTTCATCCAACAGGGGAGGGTCCTACGAGCAGTACTTC.

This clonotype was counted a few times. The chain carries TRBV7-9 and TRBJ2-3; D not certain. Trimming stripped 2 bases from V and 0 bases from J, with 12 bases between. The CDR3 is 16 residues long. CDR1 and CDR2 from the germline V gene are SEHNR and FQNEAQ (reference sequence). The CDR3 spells CASSLWPPISTDTQYF. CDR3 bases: TGTGCCAGCAGCTTATGGCCACCCATTAGCACAGATACGCAGTATTTT. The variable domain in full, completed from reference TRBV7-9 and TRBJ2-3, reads DTGVSQNPRHKITKRGQNVTFRCDPISEHNRLYWYRQTLGQGPEFLTYFQNEAQLEKSRLLSDRFSAERPKGSFSTLEIQRTEQGDSAMYLCASSLWPPISTDTQYFGPGTRLTVL.

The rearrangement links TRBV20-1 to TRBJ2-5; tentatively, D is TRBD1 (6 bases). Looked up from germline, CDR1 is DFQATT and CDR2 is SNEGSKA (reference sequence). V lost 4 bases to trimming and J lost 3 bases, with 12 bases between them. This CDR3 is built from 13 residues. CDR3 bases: TGCAGTGCTATATGGACAGCAAAAGAGACCCAGTACTTC. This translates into CSAIWTAKETQYF.

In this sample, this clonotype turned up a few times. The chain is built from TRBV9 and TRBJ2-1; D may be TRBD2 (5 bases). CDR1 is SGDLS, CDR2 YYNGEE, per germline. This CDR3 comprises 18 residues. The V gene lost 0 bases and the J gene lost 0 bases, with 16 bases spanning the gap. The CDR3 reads CASSVGERVESSYNEQFF. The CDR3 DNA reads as TGTGCCAGCAGCGTAGGGGAGAGGGTTGAGAGCTCCTACAATGAGCAGTTCTTC.

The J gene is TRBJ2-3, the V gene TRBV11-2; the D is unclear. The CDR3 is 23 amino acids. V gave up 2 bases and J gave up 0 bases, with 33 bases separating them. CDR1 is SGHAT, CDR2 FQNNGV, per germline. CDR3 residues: CASSLPLEGLMKLEGTSTDTQYF. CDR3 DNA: TGTGCCAGCAGCTTACCCCTAGAAGGCCTAATGAAACTCGAAGGTACTAGCACAGATACGCAGTATTTT. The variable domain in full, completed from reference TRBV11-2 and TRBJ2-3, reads EAGVAQSPRYKIIEKRQSVAFWCNPISGHATLYWYQQILGQGPKLLIQFQNNGVVDDSQLPKDRFSAERLKGVDSTLKIQPAKLEDSAVYLCASSLPLEGLMKLEGTSTDTQYFGPGTRLTVL.